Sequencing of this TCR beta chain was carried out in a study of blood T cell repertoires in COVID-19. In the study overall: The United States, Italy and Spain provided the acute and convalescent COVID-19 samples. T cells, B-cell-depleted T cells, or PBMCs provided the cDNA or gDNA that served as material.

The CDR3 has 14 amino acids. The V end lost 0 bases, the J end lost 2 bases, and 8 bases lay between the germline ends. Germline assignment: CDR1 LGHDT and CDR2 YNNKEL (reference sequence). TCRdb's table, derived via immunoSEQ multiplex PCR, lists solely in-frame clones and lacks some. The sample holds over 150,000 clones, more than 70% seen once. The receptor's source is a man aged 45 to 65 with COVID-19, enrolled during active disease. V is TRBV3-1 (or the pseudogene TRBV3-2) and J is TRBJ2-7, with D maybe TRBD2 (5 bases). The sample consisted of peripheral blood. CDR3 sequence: CASSQDPTTYEQYF. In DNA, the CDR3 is TGTGCCAGCAGCCAAGATCCGACTACCTACGAGCAGTACTTC.